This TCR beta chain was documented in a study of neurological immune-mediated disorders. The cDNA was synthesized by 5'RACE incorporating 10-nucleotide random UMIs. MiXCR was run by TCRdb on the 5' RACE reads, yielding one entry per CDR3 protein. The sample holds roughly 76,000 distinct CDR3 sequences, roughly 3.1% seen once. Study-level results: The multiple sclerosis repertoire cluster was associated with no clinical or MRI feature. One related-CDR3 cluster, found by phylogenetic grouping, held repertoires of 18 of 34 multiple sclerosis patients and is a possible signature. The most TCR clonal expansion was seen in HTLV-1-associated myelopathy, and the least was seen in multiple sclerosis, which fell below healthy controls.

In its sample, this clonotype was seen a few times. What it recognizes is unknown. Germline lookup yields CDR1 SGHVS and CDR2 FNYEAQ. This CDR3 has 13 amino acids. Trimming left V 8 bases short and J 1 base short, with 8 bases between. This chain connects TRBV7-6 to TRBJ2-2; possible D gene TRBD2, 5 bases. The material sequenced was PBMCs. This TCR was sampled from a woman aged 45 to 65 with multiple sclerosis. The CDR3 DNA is TGTGCCAGCTCAGCGGAGAACACCGGGGAGCTGTTTTTT. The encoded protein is CASSAENTGELFF.